The 6 T cell receptor beta chains presented below share a single source sample, sequenced in a study of tumor and adjacent non-tumor tissue in lung cancer. RNA was extracted from bulk tissue without any cell sorting. This non-tumor lung sample came from over 3 cm beyond the tumor edge. TCRbeta libraries were built with three rounds of nested PCR, modified from ARM-PCR. TCRdb fed the multiplex PCR reads into MiXCR, producing one record per CDR3 protein. Of 90,000 to 120,000 distinct CDR3 sequences listed, 60% to 80% are singletons. Material for sequencing was distant non-tumor lung tissue. Source of these receptors: a young man with non-small cell lung cancer.

This clonotype has just a few counts. One junction end does not reproduce the germline sequence, and a read error may be involved. CDR3: CASSLGHGGYEQYF. The CDR3 DNA reads TGTGCCAGTAGCTTAGGGCACGGAGGCTACGAGCAGTACTTC. The J gene is TRBJ2-7, the V gene TRBV11-2, with a possible D match to TRBD2 (5 bases). Germline-derived CDR1 and CDR2 are SGHAT and FQNNGV. This CDR3 is 14 amino acids long.

There are many counts of this clonotype. This rearrangement joins TRBV20-1 to TRBJ2-5, with TRBD2 matching over 11 bases. Unmatched junction bases numbered 9, after V lost 0 bases and J lost 3 bases. The CDR3 length is 17 residues. Per the germline V gene, CDR1 is DFQATT and CDR2 is SNEGSKA (reference sequence). Written as DNA, the CDR3 is TGCAGTGCTAGAGACCTGATACTACTAGCGGGAGAAGAGACCCAGTACTTC. It translates to CSARDLILLAGEETQYF.

The chain recombines TRBV20-1 with TRBJ2-3; D is perhaps TRBD1 (6 bases). V was cut by 5 bases and J by 11 bases, with 26 bases left in between. Germline V gives CDR1 DFQATT, CDR2 SNEGSKA (reference sequence). This CDR3 comprises 15 residues. CDR3 protein: CSAEVRGLSTGMQYF. The CDR3 DNA sequence: TGCAGTGCTGAGGTCAGGGGCCTGAGCACAGGTATGCAGTATTTT.

A remark on this clonotype: A much larger clone lies a single base off, so this may be a read error. The genes are TRBV12-3 or TRBV12-4 and TRBJ2-7; D may be TRBD1 (6 bases). CDR3 size: 13 residues. CDR3 DNA: TGTGCCAGTACATCCGACAGGTCCTACGAGCTGTACTTC. This sequence encodes CASTSDRSYELYF.

Notes on this clonotype: This may be a read error, as it is one base from a much larger clone. The V and J genes are TRBV20-1 and TRBJ2-1; D gene uncertain. Germline CDR1 is DFQATT and CDR2 is SNEGSKA (reference sequence). This CDR3 spans 13 amino acids. Trimming removed 0 bases at V and 7 bases at J, with 10 bases between. CDR3 nucleotide sequence: TGCAGTGCTAGAGAATATGGCTTAAATGAGCAGTTCTTC. It specifies CSAREYGLNEQFF.

The chain carries TRBV5-1 and TRBJ2-1; 12 positions match TRBD2. Germline V gene data show CDR1 as SGHRS and CDR2 as YFSETQ. There are 15 residues in the CDR3. Here the CDR3 DNA reads TGCACCAACAGCGAGACTAGCGGGGGTAACCATGAGCAGTTCTTC. It is translated as CTNSETSGGNHEQFF. Together with reference TRBV5-1 and TRBJ2-1, the CDR3 gives the full variable domain: KAGVTQTPRYLIKTRGQQVTLSCSPISGHRSVSWYQQTPGQGLQFLFEYFSETQRNKGNFPGRFSGRQFSNSRSEMNVSTLELGDSALYLCTNSETSGGNHEQFFGPGTRLTVL.